This T cell receptor beta chain emerged from a study of blood T cells in healthy people across ages. This clonotype was seen once. The antigen remains unidentified. Together with a sample-barcoded 5' primer, a J-beta primer mix was included in a second PCR lasting 7 to 11 cycles. Using its own MiXCR run on the 5' RACE reads, TCRdb lists one record per CDR3 protein. The top ten hold approximately 22% of the sample, which has roughly 1.9 million distinct CDR3 sequences, approximately 40% seen once. Study-level results: With naive T cell percentage, TCR beta diversity showed a strong correlation.

The CDR3 totals 16 residues. The trim removed 3 bases at V and 4 bases at J, leaving 10 bases unmatched. Germline V gene sequence: CDR1 KGHSH, CDR2 LQKENI. PBMCs were isolated at a quantity of at least 6 million per sample. The sequenced material came from blood. The genes are TRBV18 and TRBJ1-1; TRBD1 matches 8 bases. This TCR derives from a human donor in good health. The CDR3 sequence is CASSPNRGGGATEAFF. The CDR3 nucleotides are TGTGCCAGCTCACCGAACAGGGGGGGCGGTGCCACTGAAGCTTTCTTT.